A single sample is the source of the 12 T cell receptor beta chains below, sequenced in a study of blood T cells in healthy people across ages. Then a second PCR, running about 7 to 11 cycles, was carried out with a sample-barcoded 5' primer and a J-beta primer mix. In TCRdb, the 5' RACE reads were re-called with MiXCR into one record per CDR3 protein. The repertoire holds about 1 million distinct CDR3 sequences, with roughly 45% as singletons. The source material was blood. Receptors were obtained from an older woman in good health.

In this sample, this clonotype turned up a few times. The chain carries TRBV5-1 and TRBJ2-5; possibly TRBD1 or TRBD2 for D (5 bases each). Trimming pared 2 bases from V and 5 bases from J, leaving 10 bases between. Germline V gene lookup returns CDR1 SGHRS and CDR2 YFSETQ. This CDR3 contains 13 residues. CDR3 bases: TGCGCCAGCAGCTTACGGGGCATGGAGACCCAGTACTTC. Its translation: CASSLRGMETQYF.

Many counts were recorded for this clonotype. This sequence joins TRBV29-1 and TRBJ2-7; no clear D gene. CDR1 and CDR2 (germline): SQVTM, ANQGSEA. The CDR3 sequence is 14 residues long. The V gene lost 4 bases and the J gene lost 2 bases, with 15 bases spanning the gap. The CDR3: CSVAPKGSAYEQYF. CDR3 sequence (DNA): TGCAGCGTTGCCCCCAAGGGATCAGCCTACGAGCAGTACTTC.

CDR3 coding DNA: TGTGCCTGGAGTACAGGGCAAGAGACCCAGTACTTC. Translation: CAWSTGQETQYF. This chain joins TRBV30 and TRBJ2-5; a possible D gene is TRBD1 (6 bases). CDR3 length equals 12 residues. Trimming shortened V by 2 bases and J by 2 bases, and 6 bases separated the two germline ends. Germline loops: CDR1 GTSNPN, CDR2 SVGIG (reference sequence).

The sample holds a few counts of this clonotype. This sequence joins TRBV3-1 and TRBJ2-7; a possible D gene is TRBD2 (5 bases). This CDR3 has 14 residues. The germline V and J ends were trimmed by 1 base and 2 bases, with 9 bases remaining between them. Germline values: CDR1 LGHDT, CDR2 YNNKEL (reference sequence). CDR3 DNA sequence: TGTGCCAGCAGCCAAGTCGGACTCCCCTACGAGCAGTACTTC. Translated: CASSQVGLPYEQYF.

This clonotype was counted between two and nine times. This chain uses TRBV4-2 with TRBJ2-1; TRBD2 matches at 7 bases. Germline V gives CDR1 LGHNA, CDR2 YNFKEQ. This CDR3 contains 15 residues. V lost 1 base and J lost 10; bases outside the gene matches: 10. The CDR3 coding sequence is TGTGCCAGCAGCCAAGTCGGCGCGGGAGTAAAGGAGCAGTTCTTC. As protein: CASSQVGAGVKEQFF.

There are many counts of this clonotype. In nucleotides, the CDR3 is TGTGCCAGCAGCGCAGCCAGCTACGAGCAGTACTTC. Encoded protein: CASSAASYEQYF. V usage is TRBV2 and J usage is TRBJ2-7, with D hard to call. This CDR3 spans 12 amino acids. CDR1 SNHLY and CDR2 FYNNEI come from the germline V gene. Trimming removed 6 bases from V and 3 bases from J, with 9 bases in between.

This clonotype was seen more than once but under ten times. The chain uses TRBV2 and TRBJ2-4, with 9 bases that match TRBD2. The tail of the sequence fits TRBJ2-7 better, so the J call may be wrong. CDR1 and CDR2 (germline): SNHLY, FYNNEI. CDR3 length: 14 amino acids. CDR3: CASSDGTSRHEQYF. In DNA form, the CDR3 reads TGTGCCAGCAGTGACGGGACTAGCCGACACGAGCAGTACTTC.

This clonotype was seen more than once but under ten times. The gene calls are TRBV20-1 and TRBJ1-1; weak D call: TRBD1 (6 bases). Trimming removed 0 bases at V and 4 bases at J, with 9 bases between. CDR3 size: 13 residues. Per the germline V gene, CDR1 is DFQATT and CDR2 is SNEGSKA (reference sequence). The chain's CDR3 is CSAREGAFTEAFF. DNA for the CDR3: TGCAGTGCTAGAGAGGGGGCGTTCACTGAAGCTTTCTTT.

This chain connects TRBV5-1 to TRBJ2-1; 7 bases line up with TRBD2. CDR1 SGHRS and CDR2 YFSETQ come from the germline V gene. This CDR3 has 15 residues. The trim removed 0 bases at V and 7 bases at J, leaving 7 bases unmatched. The CDR3 DNA follows: TGCGCCAGCAGCTTGGACGGCGGGAGTGCGAATGAGCAGTTCTTC. Amino acid sequence: CASSLDGGSANEQFF.

This chain joins TRBV20-1 and TRBJ2-7, with TRBD1 as a possible D gene (5 bases). The V and J ends lost 0 bases and 0 bases respectively, with 12 bases between them. CDR1 DFQATT and CDR2 SNEGSKA come from the germline V gene (reference sequence). CDR3 length equals 15 residues. CDR3 loop: CSARDGARTSYEQYF. The CDR3 bases are TGCAGTGCTAGAGATGGGGCGCGGACCTCCTACGAGCAGTACTTC.

This clonotype was observed a few times. The chain is built from TRBV5-1 and TRBJ2-2; tentatively, D is TRBD2 (5 bases). The ends were cut back, 1 base at V and 6 bases at J, with 16 bases in the middle. The germline V gene encodes CDR1 SGHRS and CDR2 YFSETQ. The CDR3 runs to 16 residues. The CDR3 sequence: CASSLRLARDAGELFF. The CDR3 coding sequence is TGCGCCAGCAGCTTGAGGCTAGCCCGAGACGCCGGGGAGCTGTTTTTT.

V is TRBV14 and J is TRBJ1-4; 9 nucleotides align to TRBD1. Trimming cost V 1 base and J 0 bases; bases outside gene matches: 12. This CDR3 has 20 residues. Germline CDR1 and CDR2: SGHDN and FVKESK. DNA for the CDR3: TGTGCCAGCAGCCAAGTTGCTACCGGGACAGGGTTAGCAACTAATGAAAAACTGTTTTTT. Translated: CASSQVATGTGLATNEKLFF. Using reference TRBV14 and TRBJ1-4 for the parts outside the CDR3, the full variable domain is EAGVTQFPSHSVIEKGQTVTLRCDPISGHDNLYWYRRVMGKEIKFLLHFVKESKQDESGMPNNRFLAERTGGTYSTLKVQPAELEDSGVYFCASSQVATGTGLATNEKLFFGSGTQLSVL.